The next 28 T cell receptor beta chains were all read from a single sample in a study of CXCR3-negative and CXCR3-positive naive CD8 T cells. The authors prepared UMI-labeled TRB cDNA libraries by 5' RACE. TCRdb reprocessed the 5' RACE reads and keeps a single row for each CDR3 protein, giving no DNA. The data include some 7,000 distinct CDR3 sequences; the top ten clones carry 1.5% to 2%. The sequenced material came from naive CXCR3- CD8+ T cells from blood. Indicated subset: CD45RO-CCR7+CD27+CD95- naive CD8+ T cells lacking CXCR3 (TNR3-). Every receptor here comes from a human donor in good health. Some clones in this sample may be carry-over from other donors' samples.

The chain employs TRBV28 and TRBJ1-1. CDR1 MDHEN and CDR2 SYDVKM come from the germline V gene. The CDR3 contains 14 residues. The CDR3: CASSQDGPNTEAFF.

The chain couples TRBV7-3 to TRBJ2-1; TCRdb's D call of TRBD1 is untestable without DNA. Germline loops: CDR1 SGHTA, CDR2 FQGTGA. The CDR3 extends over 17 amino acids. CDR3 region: CASSLFSGRSSHNEQFF.

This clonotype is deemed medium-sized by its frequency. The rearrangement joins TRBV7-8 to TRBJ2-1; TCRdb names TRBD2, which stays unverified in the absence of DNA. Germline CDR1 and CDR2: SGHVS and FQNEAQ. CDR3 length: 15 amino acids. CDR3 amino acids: CASSLLAGGYNEQFF. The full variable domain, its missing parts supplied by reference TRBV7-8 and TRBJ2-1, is GAGVSQSPRYKVAKRGQDVALRCDPISGHVSLFWYQQALGQGPEFLTYFQNEAQLDKSGLPSDRFFAERPEGSVSTLKIQRTQQEDSAVYLCASSLLAGGYNEQFFGPGTRLTVL.

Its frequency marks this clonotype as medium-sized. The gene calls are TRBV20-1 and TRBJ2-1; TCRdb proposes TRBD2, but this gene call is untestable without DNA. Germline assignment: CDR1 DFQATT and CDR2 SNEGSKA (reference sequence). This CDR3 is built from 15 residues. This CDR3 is CSARMAGASSNEQFF.

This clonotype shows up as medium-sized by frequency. This chain's CDR3 is CASSLARGGDEQFF. This chain uses TRBV5-1 with TRBJ2-1; TCRdb calls TRBD2, which cannot be checked without DNA. The germline CDR1 and CDR2 sequences are SGHRS and YFSETQ. This CDR3 spans 14 amino acids.

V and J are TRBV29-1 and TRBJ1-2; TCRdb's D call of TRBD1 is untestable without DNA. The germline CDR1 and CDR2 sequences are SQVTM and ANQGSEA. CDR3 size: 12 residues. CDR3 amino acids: CSVETGGDGYTF. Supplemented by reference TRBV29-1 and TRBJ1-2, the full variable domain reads SAVISQKPSRDICQRGTSLTIQCQVDSQVTMMFWYRQQPGQSLTLIATANQGSEATYESGFVIDKFPISRPNLTFSTLTVSNMSPEDSSIYLCSVETGGDGYTFGSGTRLTVV.

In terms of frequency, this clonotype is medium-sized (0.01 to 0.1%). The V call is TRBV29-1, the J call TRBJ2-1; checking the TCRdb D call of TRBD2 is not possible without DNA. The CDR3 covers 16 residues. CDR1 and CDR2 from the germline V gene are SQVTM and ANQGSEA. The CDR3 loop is CSVEDGASGSSNEQFF.

CDR3 residues: CSARDLGRGNTGELFF. The chain couples TRBV20-1 to TRBJ2-2; TCRdb returns TRBD1, unconfirmable since there is no DNA. This CDR3 region has 16 residues. CDR1 and CDR2 from the germline V gene are DFQATT and SNEGSKA (reference sequence).

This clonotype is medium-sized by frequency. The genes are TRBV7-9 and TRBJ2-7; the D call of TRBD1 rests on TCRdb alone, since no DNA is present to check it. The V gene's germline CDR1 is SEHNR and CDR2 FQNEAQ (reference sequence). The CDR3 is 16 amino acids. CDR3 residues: CASSPTRGQGFDEQYF.

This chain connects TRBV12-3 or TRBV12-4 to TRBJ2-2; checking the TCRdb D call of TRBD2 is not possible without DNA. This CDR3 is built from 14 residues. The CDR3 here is CASSSSTDTGELFF.

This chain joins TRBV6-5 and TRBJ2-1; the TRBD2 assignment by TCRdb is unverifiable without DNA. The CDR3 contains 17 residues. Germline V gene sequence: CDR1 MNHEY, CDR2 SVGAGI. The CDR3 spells CASSYSEFISGNNEQFF.

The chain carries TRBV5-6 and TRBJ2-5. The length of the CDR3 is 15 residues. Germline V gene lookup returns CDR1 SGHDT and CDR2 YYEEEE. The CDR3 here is CASSESVRSEETQYF.

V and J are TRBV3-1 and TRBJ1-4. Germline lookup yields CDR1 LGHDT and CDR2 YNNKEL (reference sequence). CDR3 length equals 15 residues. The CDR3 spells CASSQADGNDKKLFF.

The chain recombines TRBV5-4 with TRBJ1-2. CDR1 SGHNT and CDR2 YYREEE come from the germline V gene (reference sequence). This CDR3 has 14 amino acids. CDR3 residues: CASSLQGSDYGYTF.

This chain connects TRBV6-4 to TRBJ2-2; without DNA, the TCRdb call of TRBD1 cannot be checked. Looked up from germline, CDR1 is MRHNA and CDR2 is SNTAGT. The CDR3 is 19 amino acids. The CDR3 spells CASSPLDEGEGHNTGELFF.

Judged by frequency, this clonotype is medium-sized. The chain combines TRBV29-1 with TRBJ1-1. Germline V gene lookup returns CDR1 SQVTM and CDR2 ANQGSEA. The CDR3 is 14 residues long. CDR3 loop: CSVWQLDMNTEAFF.

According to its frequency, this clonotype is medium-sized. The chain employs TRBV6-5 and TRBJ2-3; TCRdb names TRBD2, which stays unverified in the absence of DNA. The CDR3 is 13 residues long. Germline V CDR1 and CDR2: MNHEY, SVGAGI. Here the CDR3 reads CASTTGPADTQYF.

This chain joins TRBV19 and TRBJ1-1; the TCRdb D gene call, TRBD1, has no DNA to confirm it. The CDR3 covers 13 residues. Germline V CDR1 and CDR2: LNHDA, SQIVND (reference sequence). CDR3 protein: CASSRGTLTEAFF.

The CDR3 here is CASSLSKAGDFGAQHF. This chain connects TRBV7-9 to TRBJ1-5; the D call of TRBD1 rests on TCRdb alone, since no DNA is present to check it. Germline V CDR1 and CDR2: SEHNR, FQNEAQ (reference sequence). This CDR3 spans 16 amino acids.

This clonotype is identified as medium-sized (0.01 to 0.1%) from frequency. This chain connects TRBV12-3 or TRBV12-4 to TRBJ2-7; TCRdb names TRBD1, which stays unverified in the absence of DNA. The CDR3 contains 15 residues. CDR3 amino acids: CASRIGGTGGYEQYF.

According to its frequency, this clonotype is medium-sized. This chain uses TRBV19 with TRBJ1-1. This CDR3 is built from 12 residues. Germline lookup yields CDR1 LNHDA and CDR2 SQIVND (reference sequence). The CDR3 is CASGLLNTEAFF. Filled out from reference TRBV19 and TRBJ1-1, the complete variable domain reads DGGITQSPKYLFRKEGQNVTLSCEQNLNHDAMYWYRQDPGQGLRLIYYSQIVNDFQKGDIAEGYSVSREKKESFPLTVTSAQKNPTAFYLCASGLLNTEAFFGQGTRLTVV.

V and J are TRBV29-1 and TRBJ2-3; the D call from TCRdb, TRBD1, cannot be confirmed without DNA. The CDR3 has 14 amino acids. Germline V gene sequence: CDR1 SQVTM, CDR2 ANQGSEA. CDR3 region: CSVEDRGGSDTQYF.

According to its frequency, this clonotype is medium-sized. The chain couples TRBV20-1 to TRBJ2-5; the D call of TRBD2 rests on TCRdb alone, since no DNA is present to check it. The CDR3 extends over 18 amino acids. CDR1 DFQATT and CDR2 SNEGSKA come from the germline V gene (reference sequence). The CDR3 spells CSARDLTSGGADGETQYF.

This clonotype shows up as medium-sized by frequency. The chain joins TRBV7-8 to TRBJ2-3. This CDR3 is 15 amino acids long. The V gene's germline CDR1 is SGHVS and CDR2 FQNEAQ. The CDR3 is CASSQTLPAADTQYF.

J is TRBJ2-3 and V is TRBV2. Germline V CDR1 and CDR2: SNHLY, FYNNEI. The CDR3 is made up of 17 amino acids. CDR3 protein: CASSEPSVGVGTDTQYF.

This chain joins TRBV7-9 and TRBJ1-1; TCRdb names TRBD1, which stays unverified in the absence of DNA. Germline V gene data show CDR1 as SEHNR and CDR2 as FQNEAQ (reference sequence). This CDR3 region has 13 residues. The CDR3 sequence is CASRPPGHTEAFF.

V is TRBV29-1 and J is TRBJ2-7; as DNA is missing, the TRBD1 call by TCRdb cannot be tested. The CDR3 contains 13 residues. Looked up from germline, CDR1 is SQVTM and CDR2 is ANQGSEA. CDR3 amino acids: CSVYTGDPYEQYF.

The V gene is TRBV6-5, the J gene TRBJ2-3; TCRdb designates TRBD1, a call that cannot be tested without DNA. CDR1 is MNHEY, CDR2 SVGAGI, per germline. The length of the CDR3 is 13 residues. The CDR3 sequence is CASSYSSWGAGYF.